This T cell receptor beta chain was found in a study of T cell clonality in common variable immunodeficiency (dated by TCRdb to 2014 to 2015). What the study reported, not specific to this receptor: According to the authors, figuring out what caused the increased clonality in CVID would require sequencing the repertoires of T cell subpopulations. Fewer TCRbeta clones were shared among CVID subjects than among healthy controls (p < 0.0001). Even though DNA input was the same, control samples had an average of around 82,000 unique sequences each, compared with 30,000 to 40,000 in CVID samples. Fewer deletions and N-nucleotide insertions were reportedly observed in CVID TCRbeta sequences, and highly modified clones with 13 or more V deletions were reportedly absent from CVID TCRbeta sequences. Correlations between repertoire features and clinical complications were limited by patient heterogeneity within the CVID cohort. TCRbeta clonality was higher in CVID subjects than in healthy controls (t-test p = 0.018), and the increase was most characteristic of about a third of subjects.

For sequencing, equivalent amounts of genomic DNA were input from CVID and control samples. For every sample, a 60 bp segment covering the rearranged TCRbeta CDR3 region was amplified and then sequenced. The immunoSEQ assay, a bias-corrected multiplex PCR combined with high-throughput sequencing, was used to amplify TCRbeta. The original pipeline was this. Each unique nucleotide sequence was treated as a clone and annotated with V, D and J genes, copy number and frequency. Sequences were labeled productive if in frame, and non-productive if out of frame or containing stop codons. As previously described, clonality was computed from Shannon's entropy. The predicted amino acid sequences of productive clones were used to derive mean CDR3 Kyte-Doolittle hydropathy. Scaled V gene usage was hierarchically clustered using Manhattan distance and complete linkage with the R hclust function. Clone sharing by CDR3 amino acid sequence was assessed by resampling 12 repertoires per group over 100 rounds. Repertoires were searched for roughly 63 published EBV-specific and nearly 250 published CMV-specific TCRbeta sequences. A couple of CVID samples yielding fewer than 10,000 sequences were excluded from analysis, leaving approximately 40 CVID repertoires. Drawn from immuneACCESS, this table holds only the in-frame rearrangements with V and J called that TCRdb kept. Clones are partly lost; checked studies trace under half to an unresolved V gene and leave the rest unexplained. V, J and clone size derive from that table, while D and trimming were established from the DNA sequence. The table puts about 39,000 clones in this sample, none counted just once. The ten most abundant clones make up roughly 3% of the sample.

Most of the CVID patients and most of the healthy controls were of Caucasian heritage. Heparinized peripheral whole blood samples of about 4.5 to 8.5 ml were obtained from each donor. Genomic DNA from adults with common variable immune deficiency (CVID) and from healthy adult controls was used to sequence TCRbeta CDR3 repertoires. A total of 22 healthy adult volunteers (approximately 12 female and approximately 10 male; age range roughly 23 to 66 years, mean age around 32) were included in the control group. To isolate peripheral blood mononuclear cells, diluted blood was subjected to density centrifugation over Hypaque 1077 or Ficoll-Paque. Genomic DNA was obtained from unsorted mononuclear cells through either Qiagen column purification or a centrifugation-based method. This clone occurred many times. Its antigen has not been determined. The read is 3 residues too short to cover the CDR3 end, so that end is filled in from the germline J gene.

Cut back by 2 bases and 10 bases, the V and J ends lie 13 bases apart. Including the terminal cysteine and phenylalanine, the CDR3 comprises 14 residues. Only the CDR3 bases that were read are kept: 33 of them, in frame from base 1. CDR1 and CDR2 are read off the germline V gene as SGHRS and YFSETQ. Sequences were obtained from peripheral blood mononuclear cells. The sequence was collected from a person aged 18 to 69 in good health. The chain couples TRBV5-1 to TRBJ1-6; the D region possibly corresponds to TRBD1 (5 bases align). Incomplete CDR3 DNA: TGCGCCAGCAGCTTCGGGCAGGGAGAATCACCC. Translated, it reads CASSFGQGESP. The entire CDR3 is CASSFGQGESPLHF.